Described below is a single T cell receptor beta chain sequence and its context. Its antigen remains unidentified. This entry comes from a study of tumor and adjacent non-tumor tissue in lung cancer. Across the whole study: Histology: under 15 adenocarcinoma, a couple of squamous cell carcinoma, 1 small cell lung cancer.

This sample's RNA came from whole unsorted tissue. Distant lung tissue was collected more than 3 cm away from the tumor edge. Study outcomes and limitations: TCR diversity was significantly greater in tumor than normal lung tissue.

The CDR3 spans 11 residues. Trimming pared 6 bases from V and 6 bases from J, leaving 5 bases between. Per the germline V gene, CDR1 is MNHNS and CDR2 is SASEGT. A modified ARM-PCR protocol with three rounds of nested PCR amplified TCRbeta. TCRdb reanalysed the multiplex PCR reads using MiXCR and keeps one entry per CDR3 protein. The sample has 60,000 to 70,000 distinct CDR3 sequences, more than 75% seen once. The clonotype originates from a man between 60 and 70 years old with non-small cell lung cancer. The sequenced sample was distant non-tumor lung tissue. The genes are TRBV6-1 and TRBJ2-2; D remains ambiguous. CDR3 in DNA: TGTGCCAGCAGGGCGTCCGGGGAGCTGTTTTTT. Protein sequence: CASRASGELFF.